Each of the 25 T cell receptor beta chains below was sequenced from the same sample in a study of blood T cell repertoires in COVID-19. Measured with immunoSEQ multiplex PCR; TCRdb has only the in-frame clones, and not every one. This sample carries 190,000 or so clones, approximately 87% of them seen once, and the ten largest clones take roughly 6.2%. The sample consisted of peripheral blood. The receptor source for this set is a man in his 60s who had recovered from COVID-19.

The V call is TRBV10-3, the J call TRBJ1-4; D is ambiguous. Trimming took 11 bases from V and 12 from J, leaving 16 bases between them. CDR3 size: 11 residues. CDR1 ENHRY and CDR2 SYGVKD come from the germline V gene. The CDR3 DNA is TGTGCCTCGGAGCAGGCCGGGGAACTGTTTTTT. Amino acids: CASEQAGELFF.

J is TRBJ1-5 and V is TRBV6-5; tentative D call: TRBD1 (5 bases). V was cut by 6 bases and J by 0 bases, with 9 bases left in between. CDR3 length: 14 residues. The V gene's germline CDR1 is MNHEY and CDR2 SVGAGI. The CDR3 DNA sequence: TGTGCCAGCAGATCCGGGGGTAGCAATCAGCCCCAGCATTTT. It encodes CASRSGGSNQPQHF.

This chain links TRBV28 with TRBJ1-5, with D tentatively TRBD1 (5 bases). Germline V gene sequence: CDR1 MDHEN, CDR2 SYDVKM. The CDR3 sequence is 14 residues long. V lost 6 bases and J lost 5, with 14 bases in between. The CDR3 DNA reads as TGTGCCAGCAGCCCGGGGGGGAGCCATCAGCCCCAGCATTTT. Amino acids: CASSPGGSHQPQHF.

The V gene is TRBV15, the J gene TRBJ1-1, with D hard to call. The CDR3 covers 14 residues. Per the germline V gene, CDR1 is LNHNV and CDR2 is YYDKDF (reference sequence). The V gene lost 2 bases and the J gene lost 2 bases, with 9 bases spanning the gap. The CDR3, as DNA: TGTGCCACCAGCAGAATCGGCGGAAACACTGAAGCTTTCTTT. Translated, it gives CATSRIGGNTEAFF.

The genes are TRBV9 and TRBJ2-1; D possibly corresponds to TRBD2 (6 bases). CDR1 and CDR2 (germline): SGDLS, YYNGEE. The CDR3 has 15 amino acids. V was trimmed by 0 bases and J by 8 bases, leaving 15 bases between them. The CDR3 DNA reads TGTGCCAGCAGCGTAGTGGCGGGAACGGGGCATGAGCAGTTCTTC. Amino acid sequence: CASSVVAGTGHEQFF.

The V and J genes are TRBV5-4 and TRBJ2-5; D is ambiguous. Germline loops: CDR1 SGHNT, CDR2 YYREEE (reference sequence). V dropped 1 base and J dropped 3 bases, with 7 bases sitting between them. This CDR3 has 13 amino acids. The CDR3 DNA reads TGTGCCAGCAGCTTGTTCGGAGAAGAGACCCAGTACTTC. It yields the protein CASSLFGEETQYF.

The V call is TRBV30, the J call TRBJ2-5, with D maybe TRBD1 (7 bases). CDR1 GTSNPN and CDR2 SVGIG come from the germline V gene (reference sequence). CDR3 length: 14 residues. Trimming removed 4 bases at V and 2 bases at J, with 14 bases between. In DNA form, the CDR3 reads TGTGCCTGGAACCGCCAGGGGGGTCAAGAGACCCAGTACTTC. It encodes CAWNRQGGQETQYF. Complete variable domain (other parts from reference TRBV30 and TRBJ2-5): SQTIHQWPATLVQPVGSPLSLECTVEGTSNPNLYWYRQAAGRGLQLLFYSVGIGQISSEVPQNLSASRPQDRQFILSSKKLLLSDSGFYLCAWNRQGGQETQYFGPGTRLLVL.

The rearrangement links TRBV5-1 to TRBJ2-7; TRBD1 is a possible D gene (6 bases). The V gene's germline CDR1 is SGHRS and CDR2 YFSETQ. The CDR3 contains 12 residues. Trimming pared 3 bases from V and 5 bases from J, leaving 9 bases between. In DNA form, the CDR3 reads TGCGCCAGCAGCTCACAGGGAGACGAGCAGTACTTC. Translated: CASSSQGDEQYF.

The chain combines TRBV2 with TRBJ1-2; TRBD1 aligns across 8 bases. CDR1 is SNHLY, CDR2 FYNNEI, per germline. Trimming took 0 bases from V and 6 from J; bases not matched to a gene: 9. The CDR3 has 16 amino acids. As DNA, the CDR3 is TGTGCCAGCAGTGAAGCGCCTAGGACAGGGTATAATGGCTACACCTTC. Translation gives CASSEAPRTGYNGYTF.

The chain carries TRBV5-1 and TRBJ1-4; maybe TRBD1 (5 bases). The CDR3 contains 14 residues. V lost 4 bases, J lost 2 bases, and 9 bases lay in between. Germline V gene sequence: CDR1 SGHRS, CDR2 YFSETQ. The CDR3 region is CASSQDSTNEKLFF. CDR3 in DNA: TGCGCCAGCAGCCAAGACAGTACTAATGAAAAACTGTTTTTT.

The chain uses TRBV10-3 and TRBJ1-4; maybe TRBD1 (5 bases). The CDR3 sequence is 15 residues long. CDR1 and CDR2 from the germline V gene are ENHRY and SYGVKD. Trimming cost V 0 bases and J 1 base, with 6 bases left between them. CDR3 amino acids: CAISESDRTNEKLFF. Written as DNA, the CDR3 is TGTGCCATCAGTGAGTCAGACAGAACTAATGAAAAACTGTTTTTT.

This sequence joins TRBV10-3 and TRBJ2-7, with 12 positions matching TRBD2. Germline V lookup: CDR1 ENHRY, CDR2 SYGVKD. The CDR3 has 16 amino acids. Unmatched junction bases numbered 5, after V lost 0 bases and J lost 5 bases. CDR3 sequence: CAISESKGLAGHEQYF. DNA of the CDR3: TGTGCCATCAGTGAGTCGAAAGGACTAGCGGGACACGAGCAGTACTTC.

The chain recombines TRBV24-1 with TRBJ1-2; maybe TRBD1 (5 bases). Trimming took 5 bases from V and 5 from J, leaving 11 bases between them. CDR3 length: 13 residues. Germline V gene lookup returns CDR1 KGHDR and CDR2 SFDVKD. The CDR3 spells CATSVPGLYGYTF. CDR3 in DNA: TGTGCCACCAGTGTCCCGGGACTTTATGGCTACACCTTC.

This sequence joins TRBV19 and TRBJ2-1; 7 bases agree with TRBD2. V shed 6 bases and J 8 bases; nucleotides not matched to a gene: 7. The CDR3 runs 13 residues. Germline CDR1 is LNHDA and CDR2 is SQIVND (reference sequence). CDR3: CASSPSGGYEQFF. CDR3 coding DNA: TGTGCCAGTAGCCCGTCCGGGGGGTATGAGCAGTTCTTC.

V is TRBV19 and J is TRBJ2-5, with TRBD1 as a possible D gene (5 bases). Germline values: CDR1 LNHDA, CDR2 SQIVND (reference sequence). The CDR3 is made up of 13 amino acids. The V end was cut by 5 bases, the J end by 2 bases, with 9 bases between. CDR3 DNA: TGTGCCAGTAGTTTCCGACAGCAAGAGACCCAGTACTTC. Its translation is CASSFRQQETQYF.

The chain has TRBV3-1 (or the pseudogene TRBV3-2) and TRBJ1-2, with TRBD1 matching over 8 bases. The CDR3 is made up of 19 amino acids. V shed 3 bases and J 5 bases; nucleotides not matched to a gene: 20. Germline CDR1 LGHDT, CDR2 YNNKEL (reference sequence). The CDR3 reads CASSHRIFDRGLTTYGYTF. The CDR3 bases are TGTGCCAGCAGCCACCGGATTTTTGACAGGGGATTAACGACGTATGGCTACACCTTC.

CDR3 amino acids: CASSPPREGSYNSPLHF. CDR3 bases: TGTGCCAGCAGTCCCCCCAGGGAAGGCTCCTATAATTCACCCCTCCACTTT. V gene TRBV6-6 combines with J gene TRBJ1-6; D may be TRBD1 (5 bases). V gave up 5 bases and J gave up 0 bases, with 14 bases separating them. The CDR3 loop spans 17 amino acids. Germline CDR1 MNHNY, CDR2 SVGAGI (reference sequence).

The CDR3 DNA reads as TGTGCCAGCAGCCCGGGGACTGCGAACACCGGGGAGCTGTTTTTT. Its translation is CASSPGTANTGELFF. This rearrangement joins TRBV7-2 to TRBJ2-2; maybe TRBD2 (6 bases). The CDR3 is made up of 15 amino acids. Germline V gives CDR1 SGHTA, CDR2 FQGNSA. Trimming stripped 5 bases from V and 0 bases from J, with 10 bases between. Combining the CDR3 with reference TRBV7-2 and TRBJ2-2 gives the whole variable domain GAGVSQSPSNKVTEKGKDVELRCDPISGHTALYWYRQSLGQGLEFLIYFQGNSAPDKSGLPSDRFSAERTGGSVSTLTIQRTQQEDSAVYLCASSPGTANTGELFFGEGSRLTVL.

The gene calls are TRBV28 and TRBJ1-2; tentative D call: TRBD1 (6 bases). CDR1 MDHEN and CDR2 SYDVKM come from the germline V gene. The CDR3 is 13 residues long. V gave up 7 bases and J gave up 4 bases, with 13 bases separating them. The CDR3 sequence: CASTSQGPYGYTF. The CDR3 DNA reads TGTGCCAGCACGTCCCAGGGGCCCTATGGCTACACCTTC.

The V and J genes are TRBV5-6 and TRBJ1-6; 10 bases are a match to TRBD1. Germline assignment: CDR1 SGHDT and CDR2 YYEEEE. The CDR3 runs to 15 residues. With V trimmed by 5 bases and J by 8 bases, 7 bases remained unmatched. The CDR3 region is CASSRGQGEDSPLHF. In DNA, the CDR3 is TGTGCCAGCAGTCGCGGACAGGGGGAAGATTCACCCCTCCACTTT.

The chain joins TRBV19 to TRBJ2-1, with D perhaps TRBD2 (5 bases). The CDR3 is 16 amino acids. CDR1 is LNHDA, CDR2 SQIVND, per germline (reference sequence). V was cut by 6 bases and J by 4 bases, with 19 bases left in between. CDR3 sequence reads: CASSTQARVPYNEQFF. Here the CDR3 DNA reads TGTGCCAGTAGCACGCAAGCGAGGGTCCCTTACAATGAGCAGTTCTTC.

This sequence joins TRBV6-5 and TRBJ2-7; possibly TRBD1 for D (6 bases). The germline V gene has CDR1 MNHEY and CDR2 SVGAGI. The CDR3 consists of 11 residues. Trimming removed 6 bases at V and 7 bases at J, with 10 bases between. The DNA of the CDR3 is TGTGCCAGCAGGTCCCAGGGGGAGCAGTACTTC. Its protein is CASRSQGEQYF.

This clone was counted only a few times. CDR3 sequence (DNA): TGTGCCAGCAGCCGGGGACAGGGAAACTATGGCTACACCTTC. This encodes CASSRGQGNYGYTF. The chain is built from TRBV7-3 and TRBJ1-2; 9 nucleotides match TRBD1. The V gene end was trimmed by 5 bases and the J gene end by 2 bases; junction bases not matched to a gene: 3. Germline V lookup: CDR1 SGHTA, CDR2 FQGTGA. This CDR3 is 14 amino acids long.

V is TRBV5-1 and J is TRBJ1-6; maybe TRBD1 (6 bases). Germline lookup yields CDR1 SGHRS and CDR2 YFSETQ. V dropped 0 bases and J dropped 10 bases, with 14 bases sitting between them. CDR3 size: 15 residues. The CDR3 sequence is CASSLGEGVRSPLHF. As DNA, the CDR3 is TGCGCCAGCAGCTTGGGGGAGGGGGTACGATCACCCCTCCACTTT.

The chain links TRBV9 to TRBJ2-2; possibly TRBD2 for D (5 bases). The germline gives CDR1 SGDLS, CDR2 YYNGEE. The V and J ends lost 4 bases and 3 bases respectively, with 16 bases between them. This CDR3 spans 16 amino acids. The CDR3 here is CASSPPGGGDTGELFF. The CDR3 coding sequence is TGTGCCAGCAGCCCCCCAGGAGGCGGTGACACCGGGGAGCTGTTTTTT.